A single sample is the source of the 17 T cell receptor beta chains below, sequenced in a study of cytomegalovirus exposure and HLA in healthy donors. Profiled with immunoSEQ multiplex PCR; TCRdb holds only in-frame clones, not every one. The sample lists roughly 70,000 clones, over 95% occurring once. Sequencing was carried out using PBMCs. The source of these receptors is a man aged 18-30 years in good health and CMV-seronegative.

This sequence joins TRBV19 and TRBJ1-1, with a weak D call TRBD1 (5 bases). The CDR3 consists of 13 residues. V lost 3 bases and J 6 bases, leaving 11 bases between the germline ends. Per the germline V gene, CDR1 is LNHDA and CDR2 is SQIVND (reference sequence). CDR3 sequence reads: CASSITGGAEAFF. CDR3 in DNA: TGTGCCAGTAGTATCACAGGAGGGGCTGAAGCTTTCTTT.

J is TRBJ2-5 and V is TRBV30, with 11 bases identical to TRBD2. Trimming at V came to 2 bases and at J to 4 bases, leaving 6 bases not matched to a gene. The CDR3 has 15 residues. Germline CDR1 reads GTSNPN; CDR2 reads SVGIG (reference sequence). As DNA, the CDR3 is TGTGCCTGGAGTCCGACTAGCGGGAATCGAGAGACCCAGTACTTC. This codes for CAWSPTSGNRETQYF.

The chain carries TRBV6-1 and TRBJ1-5; TRBD1 agrees at 7 bases. V shed 4 bases and J 0 bases; nucleotides not matched to a gene: 3. The CDR3 has 15 amino acids. Germline V gene data show CDR1 as MNHNS and CDR2 as SASEGT. The CDR3 protein is CASSAGQYSNQPQHF. For the CDR3, the DNA is TGTGCCAGCAGTGCGGGACAGTATAGCAATCAGCCCCAGCATTTT.

This rearrangement joins TRBV6-5 to TRBJ2-7, with D tentatively TRBD1 (5 bases). The V gene lost 0 bases and the J gene lost 2 bases, with 14 bases spanning the gap. The V gene's germline CDR1 is MNHEY and CDR2 SVGAGI. CDR3 length equals 16 residues. This CDR3 is CASSYSYRQKTYEQYF. The DNA of the CDR3 is TGTGCCAGCAGTTACTCTTACAGGCAGAAGACCTACGAGCAGTACTTC.

The chain is built from TRBV7-9 and TRBJ2-5; tentative D call: TRBD2 (6 bases). V lost 3 bases and J 1 base, leaving 12 bases between the germline ends. Per germline, CDR1 SEHNR and CDR2 FQNEAQ (reference sequence). The CDR3 length is 15 residues. The CDR3 is CASSFLRETQETQYF. Written as DNA, the CDR3 is TGTGCCAGCAGCTTCCTCCGGGAGACCCAAGAGACCCAGTACTTC.

The V and J genes are TRBV5-1 and TRBJ2-7, with D tentatively TRBD2 (6 bases). Looked up from germline, CDR1 is SGHRS and CDR2 is YFSETQ. CDR3 length equals 14 residues. The V and J ends lost 0 bases and 4 bases respectively, with 11 bases between them. The CDR3 nucleotides are TGCGCCAGCAGCTTGGCCGGGAGCGGGTACGAGCAGTACTTC. Encoded protein: CASSLAGSGYEQYF.

This chain links TRBV5-1 with TRBJ2-3; D may be TRBD2 (5 bases). The CDR3 is made up of 15 amino acids. CDR1 SGHRS and CDR2 YFSETQ come from the germline V gene. Deletions cut 2 bases from V and 0 bases from J, with 10 bases between. As DNA, the CDR3 is TGCGCCAGCAGCTTAGCTGGACTTAGCACAGATACGCAGTATTTT. Protein product: CASSLAGLSTDTQYF.

The rearrangement links TRBV27 to TRBJ2-1, with D possibly TRBD1 on 6 matching bases. The CDR3 has 13 amino acids. V gave up 3 bases and J gave up 5 bases, with 8 bases separating them. The germline V gene encodes CDR1 MNHEY and CDR2 SMNVEV (reference sequence). Here the CDR3 reads CASSFRGNNEQFF. In DNA form, the CDR3 reads TGTGCCAGCAGTTTCAGGGGCAACAATGAGCAGTTCTTC.

The CDR3 DNA reads TGTGCCAGCAGCCAAGATCCGGGGGTCATGAACACTGAAGCTTTCTTT. Translating it yields CASSQDPGVMNTEAFF. This chain uses TRBV14 with TRBJ1-1; weak D call: TRBD1 (5 bases). This CDR3 is built from 16 residues. The germline CDR1 and CDR2 sequences are SGHDN and FVKESK. Trimming shortened V by 0 bases and J by 0 bases, and 11 bases separated the two germline ends. The whole variable domain, remainder taken from reference TRBV14 and TRBJ1-1, is EAGVTQFPSHSVIEKGQTVTLRCDPISGHDNLYWYRRVMGKEIKFLLHFVKESKQDESGMPNNRFLAERTGGTYSTLKVQPAELEDSGVYFCASSQDPGVMNTEAFFGQGTRLTVV.

CDR3 nucleotide sequence: TGTGCCAGCAGTTCCCCTCGACTGCGAAAAGCTTTCTTT. Its protein product is CASSSPRLRKAFF. V is TRBV28 and J is TRBJ1-1; D unclear. CDR1 and CDR2 from the germline V gene are MDHEN and SYDVKM. Trimming cost V 4 bases and J 9 bases, with 15 bases left between them. The CDR3 loop spans 13 amino acids.

The rearrangement uses TRBV19 and TRBJ2-1; 10 nucleotides match TRBD2. Germline V gene lookup returns CDR1 LNHDA and CDR2 SQIVND (reference sequence). J gave up 5 bases and V 8 bases, and 6 bases lay outside the gene matches. This CDR3 spans 14 amino acids. The DNA for the CDR3 is TGTGCCAGTCGTCGGCTAGCGGGAGACAATGAGCAGTTCTTC. It encodes CASRRLAGDNEQFF.

The chain has TRBV5-4 and TRBJ1-2; 10 positions agree with TRBD1. The V segment lost 6 bases and the J segment 2 bases; nucleotides outside the gene matches: 1. The germline V gene encodes CDR1 SGHNT and CDR2 YYREEE (reference sequence). The CDR3 is 13 residues long. The CDR3 region is CASKGQGNYGYTF. DNA of the CDR3: TGTGCCAGCAAGGGACAGGGGAACTATGGCTACACCTTC. Full variable domain (missing parts from reference TRBV5-4 and TRBJ1-2): ETGVTQSPTHLIKTRGQQVTLRCSSQSGHNTVSWYQQALGQGPQFIFQYYREEENGRGNFPPRFSGLQFPNYSSELNVNALELDDSALYLCASKGQGNYGYTFGSGTRLTVV.

The chain employs TRBV28 and TRBJ1-5; perhaps TRBD1 as D (6 bases). Trimming removed 5 bases at V and 5 bases at J, with 16 bases between. CDR3 length: 15 residues. Germline-derived CDR1 and CDR2 are MDHEN and SYDVKM. For the CDR3, the DNA is TGTGCCAGCAGTGTTATACAGGGATTAGATCAGCCCCAGCATTTT. This gives the protein CASSVIQGLDQPQHF.

This chain links TRBV6-1 with TRBJ2-7; D perhaps matches TRBD2 (5 bases). The germline V gene has CDR1 MNHNS and CDR2 SASEGT. V was shortened by 1 base and J by 3 bases, with 10 bases between the two germline ends. The CDR3 sequence is 14 residues long. DNA of the CDR3: TGTGCCAGCAGTGAAGACTTGGGAGACTACGAGCAGTACTTC. Encoded protein: CASSEDLGDYEQYF.

As regards this clone: Relative to the germline gene, one junction end is altered; a read error may explain this. The chain joins TRBV4-1 to TRBJ1-1, with 10 bases lining up with TRBD1. The V gene's germline CDR1 is MGHRA and CDR2 YSYEKL. The CDR3 extends over 17 amino acids. The CDR3 sequence is CAGSQTPWRDRGGGAFF. DNA for the CDR3: TGCGCCGGCAGCCAGACCCCCTGGAGGGACAGGGGAGGGGGGGCTTTCTTT.

This rearrangement joins TRBV15 to TRBJ1-4, with TRBD1 matching 8 bases. Germline V lookup: CDR1 LNHNV, CDR2 YYDKDF (reference sequence). V was clipped by 3 bases and J by 1 base; unmatched bases: 1. The CDR3 runs to 15 residues. The CDR3 DNA is TGTGCCACCAGCAGTGACAGGGGAACTAATGAAAAACTGTTTTTT. This codes for CATSSDRGTNEKLFF.

The chain couples TRBV10-3 to TRBJ1-2, with TRBD1 matching 7 bases. The CDR3 sequence is 15 residues long. The germline gives CDR1 ENHRY, CDR2 SYGVKD. V lost 3 bases, J lost 2 bases, and 6 bases stayed unmatched. CDR3 sequence (DNA): TGTGCCATCAGTGAAGGGCCGGGACAGAACTATGGCTACACCTTC. Its protein product is CAISEGPGQNYGYTF.